This T cell receptor (beta chain) stems from a study of T cell responses to AZD1222 COVID-19 vaccine. Study results and caveats: Nearly half of the spike-specific TCRs reportedly recognize variant regions that carry no mutations. The study found vaccine-associated CD4 TCRs spanning spike, dominant at 160-218 and 743-854.

Only in-frame clones appear in the TCRdb table, and some are missing; sequencing was by immunoSEQ multiplex PCR. The sample holds about 55,000 clones, about 88% seen once. In the case of this clone: Its antigen is currently unknown.

The germline V gene encodes CDR1 GTSNPN and CDR2 SVGIG (reference sequence). V shed 6 bases and J shed 4 bases, with 12 bases lying between them. CDR3 length: 12 amino acids. The TCR was taken from an adult in good health. The gene calls are TRBV30 and TRBJ1-2; D possibly corresponds to TRBD1 (5 bases). Specimen: peripheral blood, collected on day 0 of AZD1222 vaccination. The CDR3 bases are TGTGCCTGCGACAGTGTTGGCTATGGCTACACCTTC. This gives the protein CACDSVGYGYTF.